The clone carrying this TCR beta chain was found a few times. TCRdb passed the 5' RACE reads through MiXCR, listing each CDR3 protein once. The sample contains tens of thousands of distinct CDR3 sequences, approximately 10% of which appear only once. This sample was taken from a study of early T cells in non-severe SARS-CoV-2 infection. The ends lost 6 bases at V and 0 bases at J; junction bases unmatched: 6. The V gene's germline CDR1 is ENHRY and CDR2 SYGVKD. The CDR3 extends over 15 amino acids. This clonotype originated in an adult who was a healthcare worker with PCR-confirmed SARS-CoV-2 infection or an uninfected control (not recorded which). The chain uses TRBV10-3 and TRBJ2-3, with 7 bases lining up with TRBD1. The sequencing used whole blood, collected at baseline. CDR3 in DNA: TGTGCCATCAGGAGGACAGGATCTAGCACAGATACGCAGTATTTT. It yields the protein CAIRRTGSSTDTQYF.